Sequencing of this T cell receptor beta chain was carried out in a study of T cells in Graves' hyperthyroidism and ophthalmopathy. A word on this clonotype: The antigen remains undetermined. Since no conserved phenylalanine or tryptophan closes the CDR3, a read error is the likely cause.

Amplification of TCR beta CDR3 regions used RNA as the template. A first-round RT-PCR of the TCR CDR3 used the HTBI primer set. TCRdb passed the multiplex PCR reads through MiXCR, listing each CDR3 protein once. The sample contains 350,000 or so distinct CDR3 sequences, roughly 20% of which appear only once. Graves' hyperthyroidism showing no ophthalmopathy progression within 18 months was considered stable. Patients between 18 and 65 years old had hyperthyroidism, newly diagnosed and lasting under 2 months. The CDR3 is 13 residues long. V shed 9 bases, J shed 1 base, and the junction held 4 bases outside the gene matches. Germline CDR1 is MNHNS and CDR2 is SASEGT. Study-wide results and caveats: A model of 13 V-J features distinguished ophthalmopathy from stable hyperthyroidism. Before onset, by a median of around six months, the model predicted ophthalmopathy.

The chain combines TRBV6-1 with TRBJ1-1; 8 bases match TRBD1. Material: blood. The sequence came from a woman between 45 and 60 years old with Graves' hyperthyroidism. Here the CDR3 reads CASSGQGNTEAFL. Here the CDR3 DNA reads TGTGCCAGTTCTGGACAGGGGAACACTGAAGCTTTCCTT.